A single sample is the source of the 15 T cell receptor beta chains below, sequenced in a study of blood T cell dynamics during melanoma immunotherapy. Sequencing was performed with immunoSEQ multiplex PCR; in TCRdb, only in-frame clones are kept and a portion is missing. The data hold 9,900 or so clones, with 88% observed a single time. Time point here: pre-treatment baseline. The input for sequencing was blood, taken from a patient treated with checkpoint blockade. These receptors originate from a human donor with melanoma.

This clone was seen once. CDR3 DNA: TGTGCCAGTGGGGCTTGGGGGAACACTGAAGCTTTCTTT. It translates to CASGAWGNTEAFF. The chain is built from TRBV6-1 and TRBJ1-1; D is possibly TRBD1 (5 bases). The CDR3 sequence is 13 residues long. Germline V gives CDR1 MNHNS, CDR2 SASEGT. V lost 9 bases and J lost 1, with 12 bases in between.

The rearrangement uses TRBV6-1 and TRBJ2-5, with TRBD2 matching 7 bases. The CDR3 runs 15 residues. CDR1 and CDR2 (germline): MNHNS, SASEGT. Trimming cost V 4 bases and J 5 bases; bases outside gene matches: 10. The CDR3 sequence: CASSVVGGPGETQYF. CDR3 sequence (DNA): TGTGCCAGCAGTGTTGTGGGAGGGCCAGGGGAGACCCAGTACTTC.

The chain is built from TRBV5-1 and TRBJ1-6, with 9 bases matching TRBD1. The CDR3 has 15 residues. CDR1 SGHRS and CDR2 YFSETQ come from the germline V gene. With 2 bases clipped from V and 7 bases from J, the junction kept 4 bases outside the gene matches. CDR3 in DNA: TGCGCCAGCAGCTTACCCGGGACAGGGAATTCACCCCTCCACTTT. It is translated as CASSLPGTGNSPLHF.

The rearrangement uses TRBV4-1 and TRBJ1-5, with D tentatively TRBD1 (6 bases). This CDR3 is built from 14 residues. Germline CDR1 is MGHRA and CDR2 is YSYEKL. The germline V and J ends were trimmed by 4 bases and 5 bases, with 12 bases remaining between them. The CDR3 sequence is CASSPQGYDQPQHF. The CDR3, as DNA: TGCGCCAGCAGCCCCCAGGGGTACGATCAGCCCCAGCATTTT.

In DNA, the CDR3 is TGCAGCGTGGAGGGACAGGAGAGCTCCTACGAGCAGTACTTC. It codes for CSVEGQESSYEQYF. The genes are TRBV29-1 and TRBJ2-7, with 8 bases that match TRBD1. The germline gives CDR1 SQVTM, CDR2 ANQGSEA. The CDR3 consists of 14 residues. J gave up 0 bases and V 6 bases, and 7 bases lay outside the gene matches.

The chain has TRBV2 and TRBJ2-7; TRBD1 matches at 7 bases. Germline V CDR1 and CDR2: SNHLY, FYNNEI. The length of the CDR3 is 11 residues. V shed 6 bases, J shed 6 bases, and the junction held 2 bases outside the gene matches. CDR3 sequence: CASSRTGEQYF. In DNA, the CDR3 is TGTGCCAGCAGCAGGACAGGCGAGCAGTACTTC.

The sample holds a few counts of this clone. CDR3 sequence reads: CASSNGQGRAFF. CDR3 coding DNA: TGTGCCAGCAGCAATGGACAGGGGCGAGCTTTCTTT. The chain couples TRBV2 to TRBJ1-1; 9 nucleotides align to TRBD1. The length of the CDR3 is 12 residues. The germline V gene encodes CDR1 SNHLY and CDR2 FYNNEI. With 6 bases clipped from V and 10 bases from J, the junction kept 6 bases outside the gene matches.

The chain is built from TRBV2 and TRBJ2-3, with 9 nucleotides matching TRBD2. The J segment lost 4 bases and the V segment lost 3 bases, leaving 8 bases of the junction unmatched. Looked up from germline, CDR1 is SNHLY and CDR2 is FYNNEI. The CDR3 spans 16 residues. CDR3 sequence reads: CASSETAGGKPDTQYF. The CDR3 nucleotides read TGTGCCAGCAGTGAGACCGCGGGGGGGAAACCAGATACGCAGTATTTT.

This chain uses TRBV6-1 with TRBJ2-7; D perhaps matches TRBD2 (5 bases). This CDR3 comprises 12 residues. Germline V gene lookup returns CDR1 MNHNS and CDR2 SASEGT. V was trimmed by 3 bases and J by 3 bases, leaving 6 bases between them. CDR3 nucleotide sequence: TGTGCCAGCAGTGACGGACTCTACGAGCAGTACTTC. Protein sequence: CASSDGLYEQYF.

This clone was picked up a small number of times. The chain links TRBV5-1 to TRBJ1-1, with D possibly matching TRBD1 (6 bases). This CDR3 has 14 residues. Germline CDR1 SGHRS, CDR2 YFSETQ. The V end was cut by 4 bases, the J end by 4 bases, with 14 bases between. The CDR3 protein is CASSPEQGSTEAFF. In nucleotides, the CDR3 is TGCGCCAGCAGCCCCGAACAGGGATCCACTGAAGCTTTCTTT.

The chain joins TRBV4-1 to TRBJ1-4; possibly TRBD1 for D (6 bases). V lost 2 bases and J lost 8, with 15 bases in between. The germline V gene has CDR1 MGHRA and CDR2 YSYEKL. The length of the CDR3 is 15 residues. Here the CDR3 reads CASSQQGTEGEKLFF. Written as DNA, the CDR3 is TGCGCCAGCAGCCAACAGGGGACCGAGGGGGAAAAACTGTTTTTT.

The chain employs TRBV5-4 and TRBJ1-2; D perhaps matches TRBD1 (6 bases). The germline V gene encodes CDR1 SGHNT and CDR2 YYREEE (reference sequence). Trimming shortened V by 2 bases and J by 7 bases, and 12 bases separated the two germline ends. This CDR3 spans 13 amino acids. CDR3 DNA: TGTGCCAGCAGCTTAGAGGGGGGAGCTGGCTACACCTTC. This encodes CASSLEGGAGYTF.

This chain joins TRBV7-2 and TRBJ1-5; the D is unclear. Germline CDR1 reads SGHTA; CDR2 reads FQGNSA. This CDR3 has 15 amino acids. V lost 0 bases to trimming and J lost 2 bases, with 8 bases between them. The CDR3 DNA reads TGTGCCAGCAGCTTAGCGGGGAGGGGCAATCAGCCCCAGCATTTT. It specifies CASSLAGRGNQPQHF.

In this sample, this clone turned up once. The junction shows a germline mismatch at one end, possibly a read error. The chain employs TRBV7-2 and TRBJ2-7, with D tentatively TRBD1 (5 bases). CDR1 and CDR2 (germline): SGHTA, FQGNSA. The CDR3 consists of 12 residues. The CDR3, as DNA: TGTGCCAGCAGGTTAGGGGTATACGAGCAGTACTTC. Translation gives CASRLGVYEQYF.

This chain connects TRBV5-5 to TRBJ2-7; 12 bases align to TRBD1. V was pared by 3 bases and J by 3 bases, with 4 bases of the junction left unmatched. The CDR3 has 15 amino acids. Germline CDR1 and CDR2: SGHKS and YYEKEE (reference sequence). CDR3 sequence: CASSSGQGALYEQYF. CDR3 sequence (DNA): TGTGCCAGCAGCTCGGGACAGGGGGCGCTCTACGAGCAGTACTTC.